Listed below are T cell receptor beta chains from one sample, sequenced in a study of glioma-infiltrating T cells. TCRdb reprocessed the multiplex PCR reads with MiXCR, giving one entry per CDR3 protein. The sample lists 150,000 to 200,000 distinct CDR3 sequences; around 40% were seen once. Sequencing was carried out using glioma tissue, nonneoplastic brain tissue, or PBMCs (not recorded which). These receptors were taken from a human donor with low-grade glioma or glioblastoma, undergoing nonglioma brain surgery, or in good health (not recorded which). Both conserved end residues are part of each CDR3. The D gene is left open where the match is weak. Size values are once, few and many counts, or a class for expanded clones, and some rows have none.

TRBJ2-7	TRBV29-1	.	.	CSVEGWGTRLYEQYF	TGCAGCGTTGAAGGATGGGGAACAAGGTTGTACGAGCAGTACTTC
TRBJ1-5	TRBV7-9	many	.	CASSLVGMDQPQHF	TGTGCCAGCAGCTTAGTTGGAATGGATCAGCCCCAGCATTTT
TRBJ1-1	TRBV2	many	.	CASSELRQPNTEAFF	TGTGCCAGCAGTGAACTACGGCAGCCCAACACTGAAGCTTTCTTT
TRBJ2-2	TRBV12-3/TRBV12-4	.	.	CDSSLGFRAGELFF	TGTGACAGCAGTTTAGGGTTCAGGGCGGGGGAGCTGTTTTTT
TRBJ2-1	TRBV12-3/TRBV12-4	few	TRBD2	CASRSGTSGTDEQFF	TGTGCCAGCAGGTCCGGGACTAGCGGGACCGATGAGCAGTTCTTC
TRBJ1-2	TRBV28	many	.	CASSLPPAGAGVGYTF	TGTGCCAGCAGTTTACCCCCCGCGGGGGCGGGTGTCGGCTACACCTTC
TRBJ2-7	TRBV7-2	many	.	CASSHTSGGEQYF	TGTGCCAGCAGCCATACTTCCGGGGGCGAGCAGTACTTC
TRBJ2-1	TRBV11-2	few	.	CASSLLAGLGVNEQFF	TGTGCCAGCAGCCTCCTGGCCGGTTTGGGAGTCAATGAGCAGTTCTTC
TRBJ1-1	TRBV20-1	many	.	CSARGGSTEAFF	TGCAGTGCTAGGGGGGGGAGTACTGAAGCTTTCTTT
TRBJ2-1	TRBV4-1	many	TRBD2	CASSQDLVAGQRINNEQFF	TGCGCCAGCAGCCAAGATTTAGTAGCGGGACAAAGAATAAACAATGAGCAGTTCTTC
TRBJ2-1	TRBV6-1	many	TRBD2	CASSWRNSGDNEQFF	TGTGCCAGCAGTTGGAGAAATAGCGGGGACAATGAGCAGTTCTTC
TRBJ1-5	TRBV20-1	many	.	CSASFDRNQPQHF	TGCAGTGCTAGTTTCGACAGGAATCAGCCCCAGCATTTT
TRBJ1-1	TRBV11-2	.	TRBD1	CASSLGRTGGWGTEAFF	TGTGCCAGCAGCTTAGGGCGGACAGGGGGCTGGGGGACTGAAGCTTTCTTT
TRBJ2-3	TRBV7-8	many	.	CASSFGPRGADTQYF	TGTGCCAGCAGCTTCGGACCCCGGGGCGCAGATACGCAGTATTTT
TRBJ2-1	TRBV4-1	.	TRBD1	CASSQVGTGTDKQFF	TGCGCCAGCAGCCAAGTTGGGACAGGGACGGATAAGCAGTTCTTC
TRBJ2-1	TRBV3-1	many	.	CASSQFKMSKFF	TGTGCCAGCAGCCAATTTAAAATGAGCAAGTTCTTC
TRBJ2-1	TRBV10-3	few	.	CATETESTYNEQFF	TGTGCCACCGAAACTGAGAGTACCTACAATGAGCAGTTCTTC
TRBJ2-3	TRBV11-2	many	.	CASSLGFGVWTQYF	TGTGCCAGCAGCTTAGGCTTTGGGGTTTGGACGCAGTATTTT
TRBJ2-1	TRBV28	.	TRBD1	CASSLYGRGQGSGNEQFF	TGTGCCAGCAGTTTATACGGCCGGGGACAGGGATCCGGCAATGAGCAGTTCTTC
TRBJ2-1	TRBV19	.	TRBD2	CASSRPGTSFHEQFF	TGTGCCAGTAGTCGACCCGGGACTAGCTTCCATGAGCAGTTCTTC
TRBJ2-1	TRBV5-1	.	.	CASSLGTQRLYNEQFF	TGCGCCAGCAGCTTGGGGACCCAAAGACTCTACAATGAGCAGTTCTTC
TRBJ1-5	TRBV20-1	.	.	CSARNGKQPQHF	TGCAGTGCTAGGAACGGAAAGCAGCCCCAGCATTTT
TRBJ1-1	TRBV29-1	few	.	CSVESLGLNTEAFF	TGCAGCGTTGAATCTTTGGGCTTGAACACTGAAGCTTTCTTT
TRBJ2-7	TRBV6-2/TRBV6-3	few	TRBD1	CARRQGVMREQYF	TGTGCCAGGAGACAGGGGGTAATGCGGGAGCAGTACTTC
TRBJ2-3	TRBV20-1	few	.	CSARVSGTSTDTQYF	TGCAGTGCTAGAGTGAGCGGAACTAGCACAGATACGCAGTATTTT
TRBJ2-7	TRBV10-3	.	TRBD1	CAISRDRGAYEQYF	TGTGCCATCAGCCGGGACAGGGGTGCCTACGAGCAGTACTTC
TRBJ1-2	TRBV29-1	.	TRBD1	CRVGTGDNYGYTF	TGCAGGGTTGGGACAGGGGATAACTATGGCTACACCTTC
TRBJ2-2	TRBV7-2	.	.	CASSLFYGNTGELFF	TGTGCCAGCAGCTTATTTTACGGGAACACCGGGGAGCTGTTTTTT
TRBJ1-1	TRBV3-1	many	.	CASSLQGEAFF	TGTGCCAGCAGCCTACAGGGTGAAGCTTTCTTT
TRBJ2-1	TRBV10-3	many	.	CAIGEGGNEQFF	TGTGCCATCGGCGAGGGAGGTAATGAGCAGTTCTTC
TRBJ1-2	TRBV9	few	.	CASSVDGKMGYTF	TGTGCCAGCAGCGTCGACGGGAAAATGGGCTACACCTTC
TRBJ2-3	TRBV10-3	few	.	CAISEGVTRYF	TGTGCCATCAGTGAAGGAGTTACGCGGTATTTT
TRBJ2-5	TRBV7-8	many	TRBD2	CASSSTSGVQETQYF	TGTGCCAGCAGCTCGACTAGCGGGGTTCAAGAGACCCAGTACTTC
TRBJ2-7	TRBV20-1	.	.	CSARRGSAHEQYF	TGCAGTGCTAGAAGAGGGAGTGCCCACGAGCAGTACTTC
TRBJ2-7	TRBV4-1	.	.	CASSQETQGEQYF	TGCGCCAGCAGCCAAGAAACTCAGGGCGAGCAGTACTTC
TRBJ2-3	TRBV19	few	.	CASSKGQYTQYF	TGTGCCAGTAGTAAGGGACAATATACGCAGTATTTT
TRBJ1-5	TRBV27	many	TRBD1	CASSPIQTGGSNQPQHF	TGTGCCAGCAGCCCTATTCAGACAGGGGGGAGCAATCAGCCCCAGCATTTT
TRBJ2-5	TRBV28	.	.	CASSSPRTDTQETQYF	TGTGCCAGCAGCTCCCCAAGGACAGATACCCAAGAGACCCAGTACTTC
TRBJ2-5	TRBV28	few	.	CASSHGTSPMGETQYF	TGTGCCAGCAGTCACGGGACATCTCCCATGGGAGAGACCCAGTACTTC
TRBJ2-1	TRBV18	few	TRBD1	CASSTQTGGNEQFF	TGTGCCAGCTCAACCCAGACAGGGGGCAATGAGCAGTTCTTC
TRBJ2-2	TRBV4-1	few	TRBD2	CASSPVGLALLGARANTGELFF	TGCGCCAGCAGCCCCGTCGGACTAGCACTCCTCGGCGCGCGCGCGAACACCGGGGAGCTGTTTTTT
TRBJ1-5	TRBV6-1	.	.	CASRSGGNNRPQHF	TGTGCCAGCAGATCCGGGGGGAACAATCGGCCCCAGCATTTT
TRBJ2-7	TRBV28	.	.	CAGKADSNEQYF	TGTGCCGGCAAGGCGGACTCCAACGAGCAGTACTTC
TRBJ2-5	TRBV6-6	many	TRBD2	CASSYSRPGLAGGETQYF	TGTGCCAGCAGTTACTCGAGACCCGGACTAGCGGGAGGGGAGACCCAGTACTTC
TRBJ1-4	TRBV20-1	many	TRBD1	CSARDGTGEEKLFF	TGCAGTGCTAGAGACGGTACAGGGGAGGAAAAACTGTTTTTT
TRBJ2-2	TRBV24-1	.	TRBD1	CATRGQGGTGELFF	TGTGCCACCAGAGGACAGGGGGGGACCGGGGAGCTGTTTTTT
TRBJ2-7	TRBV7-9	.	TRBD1	CASSLGTGQGISEQYF	TGTGCCAGCAGCTTAGGCACGGGACAGGGCATCTCCGAGCAGTACTTC
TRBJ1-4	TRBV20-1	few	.	CSLQNPGSRREKLFF	TGCAGTCTTCAGAACCCCGGGTCCCGTCGCGAAAAACTGTTTTTT
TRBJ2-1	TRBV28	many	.	CASSLNTGLRENEQFF	TGTGCCAGCAGTCTAAATACGGGACTCCGGGAAAATGAGCAGTTCTTC
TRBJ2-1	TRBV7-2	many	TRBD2	CASSSGLAEGDEQFF	TGTGCCAGCAGCTCGGGACTAGCGGAAGGGGATGAGCAGTTCTTC
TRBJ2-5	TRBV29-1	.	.	CSVGLSPETQYF	TGCAGCGTTGGATTGTCTCCTGAGACCCAGTACTTC
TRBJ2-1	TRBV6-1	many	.	CASRRGVEGSYNEQFF	TGTGCCAGCAGACGGGGCGTAGAGGGCTCCTACAATGAGCAGTTCTTC
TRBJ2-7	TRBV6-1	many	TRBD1	CASSPGGGYEQYF	TGTGCCAGCTCCCCAGGGGGTGGCTACGAGCAGTACTTC
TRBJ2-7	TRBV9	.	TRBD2	CASSAEAGYEQYF	TGTGCCAGCAGCGCGGAAGCGGGGTACGAGCAGTACTTC
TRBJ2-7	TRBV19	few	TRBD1	CASSWTGETYEQYF	TGTGCCAGTAGTTGGACAGGCGAGACCTACGAGCAGTACTTC
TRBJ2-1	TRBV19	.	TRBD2	CASSETSGRSLYNEQFF	TGTGCCAGTAGTGAGACTAGCGGGAGGTCCCTTTACAATGAGCAGTTCTTC
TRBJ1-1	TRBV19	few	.	CASSPQAFGSFGAFF	TGTGCCAGTAGTCCCCAGGCCTTCGGGTCCTTTGGAGCTTTCTTT
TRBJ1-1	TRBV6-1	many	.	CASSRGGATEAFF	TGTGCCAGCAGCCGAGGGGGTGCAACTGAAGCTTTCTTT
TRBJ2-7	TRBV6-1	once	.	CASSQEERYEQYF	TGTGCCAGCAGTCAGGAAGAAAGATACGAGCAGTACTTC